What follows is one T cell receptor beta chain and its context. The entry originates in a study of blood T cell repertoires in COVID-19. Here immunoSEQ multiplex PCR was the method, and the copy in TCRdb shows in-frame clones only, minus some. The data contain 200,000 to 250,000 clones, around four fifths of them singletons. The CDR3 is 15 residues long. Trimming took off 5 bases at V and 1 base at J, with 14 bases between the two ends. The germline V gene has CDR1 SGHVS and CDR2 FQNEAQ. The receptor was derived from a woman older than 75 with acute or convalescent COVID-19. The material sequenced was peripheral blood. The chain joins TRBV7-8 to TRBJ1-1; D is ambiguous. CDR3 sequence: CASSPTRDTNTEAFF. The CDR3 DNA follows: TGTGCCAGCAGCCCCACTCGGGATACGAACACTGAAGCTTTCTTT.